The 21 T cell receptor beta chains presented below share a single source sample, sequenced in a study of blood T cell repertoires in COVID-19. Method: immunoSEQ multiplex PCR; TCRdb's copy keeps in-frame clones and lacks some. The sample lists around 100,000 clones, roughly 85% occurring once. The sample consisted of peripheral blood. Receptor source: a middle-aged man with acute or convalescent COVID-19.

This chain links TRBV18 with TRBJ1-1; TRBD1 might be the D (5 bases). The ends were cut back, 4 bases at V and 2 bases at J, with 8 bases in the middle. The CDR3 runs to 13 residues. Germline V gives CDR1 KGHSH, CDR2 LQKENI. The CDR3 protein is CASSRQSNTEAFF. The CDR3 DNA reads as TGTGCCAGCTCACGACAGAGTAACACTGAAGCTTTCTTT.

This clone came up a few times. The genes are TRBV6-5 and TRBJ2-7; perhaps TRBD2 as D (6 bases). V was trimmed by 4 bases and J by 4 bases, leaving 14 bases between them. Germline-derived CDR1 and CDR2 are MNHEY and SVGAGI. The CDR3 covers 14 residues. The CDR3: CASSSTTRNYEQYF. In DNA, the CDR3 is TGTGCCAGCAGTTCGACGACTAGAAATTACGAGCAGTACTTC.

This CDR3 reads CASSPLGGGNQPQHF. The CDR3 nucleotides are TGTGCCAGCTCACCATTAGGCGGGGGCAATCAGCCCCAGCATTTT. The chain joins TRBV18 to TRBJ1-5; D not certain. This CDR3 region has 15 residues. V lost 2 bases to trimming and J lost 2 bases, with 10 bases between them. CDR1 and CDR2 (germline): KGHSH, LQKENI.

This rearrangement joins TRBV5-4 to TRBJ2-1, with D possibly being TRBD1 (5 bases). Germline V gives CDR1 SGHNT, CDR2 YYREEE (reference sequence). This CDR3 has 12 amino acids. V was trimmed by 7 bases and J by 7 bases, leaving 12 bases between them. CDR3 DNA: TGTGCCAGCGGCATGAAGGGGAATGAGCAGTTCTTC. It codes for CASGMKGNEQFF.

This chain uses TRBV11-3 with TRBJ2-1; D unresolved. There are 13 residues in the CDR3. Trimming left V 1 base short and J 5 bases short, with 6 bases between. CDR1 SGHNT and CDR2 YENEEA come from the germline V gene. The CDR3 loop is CASSLVQDNEQFF. In DNA form, the CDR3 reads TGTGCCAGCAGCTTAGTCCAGGACAATGAGCAGTTCTTC.

V and J are TRBV5-4 and TRBJ2-3; D gene ambiguous. This CDR3 comprises 14 residues. Between the trimmed V and J ends, which lost 0 bases and 6 bases, there was a span of 11 bases. Germline loops: CDR1 SGHNT, CDR2 YYREEE (reference sequence). The CDR3 nucleotides are TGTGCCAGCAGCTTGGGAACAGCCGCGGATACGCAGTATTTT. Translation gives CASSLGTAADTQYF.

The chain joins TRBV6-2 or TRBV6-3 to TRBJ2-5; TRBD1 matches at 8 bases. Germline CDR1 is MNHEY and CDR2 is SVGEGT. V lost 4 bases, J lost 2 bases, and 3 bases stayed unmatched. The CDR3 contains 14 residues. CDR3 nucleotides: TGTGCCAGCAGTTGGACAGGGCCTCAAGAGACCCAGTACTTC. This gives the protein CASSWTGPQETQYF.

The chain employs TRBV5-6 and TRBJ2-6; TRBD2 aligns across 8 bases. V was clipped by 3 bases and J by 4 bases; unmatched bases: 12. The CDR3 spans 18 residues. CDR1 is SGHDT and CDR2 is YYEEEE in the germline V gene. The CDR3 sequence is CASSWTEGGGSGANVLTF. The DNA of the CDR3 is TGTGCCAGCAGCTGGACAGAGGGCGGGGGGTCCGGGGCCAACGTCCTGACTTTC.

The chain has TRBV24-1 and TRBJ2-1, with 8 bases lining up with TRBD1. Losses at the gene ends were 5 bases for V and 0 bases for J; bases not matched to a gene: 8. Germline values: CDR1 KGHDR, CDR2 SFDVKD. The CDR3 is 17 residues long. The CDR3 region has the DNA TGTGCCACCAGTGGCCCGACAGGGGACCCCTCCTACAATGAGCAGTTCTTC. Translation: CATSGPTGDPSYNEQFF.

V is TRBV12-3 or TRBV12-4 and J is TRBJ2-2; a weak D match, TRBD1 (5 bases). The V end lost 6 bases, the J end lost 0 bases, and 5 bases lay between the germline ends. This CDR3 has 13 amino acids. The CDR3 protein is CASRTANTGELFF. CDR3 in DNA: TGTGCCAGCAGGACAGCGAACACCGGGGAGCTGTTTTTT.

The chain is built from TRBV7-9 and TRBJ2-7; 9 bases line up with TRBD2. The CDR3 runs 12 residues. CDR1 SEHNR and CDR2 FQNEAQ come from the germline V gene (reference sequence). V lost 2 bases to trimming and J lost 9 bases; unmatched junction nucleotides: 2. CDR3 residues: CASSLPTSGQYF. In DNA form, the CDR3 reads TGTGCCAGCAGCTTACCGACTAGCGGGCAGTACTTC.

The J gene is TRBJ2-5, the V gene TRBV11-3; 7 bases line up with TRBD1. The CDR3 contains 13 residues. V gave up 5 bases and J gave up 5 bases; unmatched junction bases: 5. Germline CDR1 is SGHNT and CDR2 is YENEEA. DNA of the CDR3: TGTGCCAGCAGCCCAGGGGGTTGGGAGACCCAGTACTTC. It specifies CASSPGGWETQYF.

V and J are TRBV3-1 (or the pseudogene TRBV3-2) and TRBJ2-2; 8 nucleotides agree with TRBD1. Unmatched junction bases numbered 14, after V lost 4 bases and J lost 4 bases. Germline V gene data show CDR1 as LGHDT and CDR2 as YNNKEL (reference sequence). The CDR3 runs to 18 residues. In nucleotides, the CDR3 is TGTGCCAGCAGCCCACACAGAGGCAGGGGGCCGGGCACCGGGGAGCTGTTTTTT. Translation gives CASSPHRGRGPGTGELFF.

This chain joins TRBV6-5 and TRBJ1-2; 11 bases align to TRBD1. The trim removed 6 bases at V and 5 bases at J, leaving 5 bases unmatched. The germline gives CDR1 MNHEY, CDR2 SVGAGI. The CDR3 covers 14 residues. In DNA form, the CDR3 reads TGTGCCAGCAGCGGACAGGGGGCGAATTATGGCTACACCTTC. Its translation is CASSGQGANYGYTF.

This clone came up a few times. The V and J genes are TRBV7-9 and TRBJ1-2, with 7 bases fitting TRBD1. Per the germline V gene, CDR1 is SEHNR and CDR2 is FQNEAQ (reference sequence). With V trimmed by 1 base and J by 3 bases, 8 bases remained unmatched. The CDR3 runs 16 residues. The CDR3 DNA reads as TGTGCCAGCAGCTTAGGTAGACCGGGACAGCACTATGGCTACACCTTC. This gives the protein CASSLGRPGQHYGYTF.

The chain joins TRBV9 to TRBJ1-4; no clear D. V was trimmed by 4 bases and J by 0 bases, leaving 16 bases between them. Germline V lookup: CDR1 SGDLS, CDR2 YYNGEE. The CDR3 runs to 17 residues. The CDR3 DNA sequence: TGTGCCAGCAGCCCCCGTCTGGGAGTTGCAACTAATGAAAAACTGTTTTTT. Translation gives CASSPRLGVATNEKLFF.

CDR3: CASSVEGQGADTQYF. The CDR3 bases are TGTGCCAGCAGCGTAGAAGGACAGGGGGCGGATACGCAGTATTTT. The V call is TRBV9, the J call TRBJ2-3; the match to TRBD1 covers 11 bases. Germline V gene sequence: CDR1 SGDLS, CDR2 YYNGEE. The V gene end was trimmed by 0 bases and the J gene end by 6 bases; junction bases not matched to a gene: 3. The CDR3 is 15 residues long.

This chain uses TRBV5-1 with TRBJ2-6; D is undetermined. Germline values: CDR1 SGHRS, CDR2 YFSETQ. V lost 5 bases and J lost 0, with 6 bases in between. This CDR3 has 14 amino acids. The CDR3 reads CASRADSGANVLTF. The CDR3 DNA follows: TGCGCCAGCAGGGCAGACTCTGGGGCCAACGTCCTGACTTTC.

The rearrangement joins TRBV9 to TRBJ2-2; TRBD1 is a possible D gene (6 bases). Trimming removed 4 bases from V and 4 bases from J, with 14 bases in between. The V gene's germline CDR1 is SGDLS and CDR2 YYNGEE. CDR3 size: 15 residues. The CDR3 spells CASSPWGLGTGELFF. DNA of the CDR3: TGTGCCAGCAGCCCTTGGGGGCTTGGCACCGGGGAGCTGTTTTTT.

The chain recombines TRBV19 with TRBJ2-7; 8 nucleotides line up with TRBD1. This CDR3 is built from 14 residues. The V gene end was trimmed by 3 bases and the J gene end by 3 bases; junction bases not matched to a gene: 4. CDR1 and CDR2 from the germline V gene are LNHDA and SQIVND (reference sequence). CDR3 amino acids: CASSIGTGNYEQYF. The CDR3 DNA sequence: TGTGCCAGTAGTATCGGGACAGGCAACTACGAGCAGTACTTC.

The chain has TRBV14 and TRBJ1-2; D is possibly TRBD1 (5 bases). Germline assignment: CDR1 SGHDN and CDR2 FVKESK. CDR3 length equals 16 residues. With 0 bases removed from V and 5 bases from J, the gap between germline ends came to 16 bases. The DNA of the CDR3 is TGTGCCAGCAGCCAAGATGAGTGGCGGGGCACATATGGCTACACCTTC. Translation gives CASSQDEWRGTYGYTF. Variable domain in full (rest from reference TRBV14 and TRBJ1-2): EAGVTQFPSHSVIEKGQTVTLRCDPISGHDNLYWYRRVMGKEIKFLLHFVKESKQDESGMPNNRFLAERTGGTYSTLKVQPAELEDSGVYFCASSQDEWRGTYGYTFGSGTRLTVV.